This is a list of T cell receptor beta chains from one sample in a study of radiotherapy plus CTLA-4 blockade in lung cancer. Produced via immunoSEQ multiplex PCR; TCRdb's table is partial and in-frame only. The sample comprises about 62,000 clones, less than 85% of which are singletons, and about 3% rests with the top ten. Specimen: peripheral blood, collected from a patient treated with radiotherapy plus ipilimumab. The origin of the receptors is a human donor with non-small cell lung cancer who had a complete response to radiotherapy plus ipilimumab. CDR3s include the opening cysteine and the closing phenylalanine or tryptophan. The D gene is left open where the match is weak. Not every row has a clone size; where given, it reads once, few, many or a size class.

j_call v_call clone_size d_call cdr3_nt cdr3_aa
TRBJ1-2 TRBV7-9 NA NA TGTGCCAGCAGCTTAGAAGGGGGAACAAACTATGGCTACACCTTC CASSLEGGTNYGYTF
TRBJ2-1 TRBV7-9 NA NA TGTGCCAGCAGCTTAGTCAGAGGAACAGGGTGGTTCAATGAGCAGTTCTTC CASSLVRGTGWFNEQFF
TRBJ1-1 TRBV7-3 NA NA TGTGCCAGCAGCGCCCAGGAGAACACTGAAGCTTTCTTT CASSAQENTEAFF
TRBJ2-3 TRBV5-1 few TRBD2 TGCGCCAGCAGCGATATAGCGGGGGGGATGTCTACGCAGTATTTT CASSDIAGGMSTQYF
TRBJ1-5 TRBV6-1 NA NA TGTGCCAGCAGTGAATTCAGCGGTCAGCCCCAGCATTTT CASSEFSGQPQHF
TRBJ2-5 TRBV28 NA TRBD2 TGTGCCAGCAGCGTTGTCGGGACTAGCGGAAAGACCCAGTACTTC CASSVVGTSGKTQYF
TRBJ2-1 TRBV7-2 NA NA TGTGCCAGCAGCTTAGTTCTTTCTGAGCAGTTCTTC CASSLVLSEQFF
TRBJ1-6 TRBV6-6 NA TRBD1 TGTGCCAGCAGCTGGGACAGTAATTCACCCCTCCACTTT CASSWDSNSPLHF
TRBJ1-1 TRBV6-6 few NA TGTGCCAGCAGCTACGCCATAACGGTAGACACTGAAGCTTTCTTT CASSYAITVDTEAFF
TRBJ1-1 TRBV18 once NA TGTGCCAGCTCACCCCCCCGGACAGCCCTGAACACTGAAGCTTTCTTT CASSPPRTALNTEAFF
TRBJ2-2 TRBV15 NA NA TGTGCCACCAGCAGAGAAAGGGGCCTTGGTGGGTTCCGGGACACCGGGGAGCTGTTTTTT CATSRERGLGGFRDTGELFF
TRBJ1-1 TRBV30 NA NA TGTGCCTTGATAGGGAGGAACACTGAAGCTTTCTTT CALIGRNTEAFF
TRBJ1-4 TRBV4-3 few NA TGCGCCAGCAGCCAAGATCGGGAACAGGGCTACGAAAAACTGTTTTTT CASSQDREQGYEKLFF
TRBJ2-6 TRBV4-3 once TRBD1 TGCGCCAGCAGCCTTAGACAGGGTTCTGGGGCCAACGTCCTGACTTTC CASSLRQGSGANVLTF
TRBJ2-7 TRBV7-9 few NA TGTGCCAGCAGCTTGTCCGGGGCCTACGAGCAGTACTTC CASSLSGAYEQYF
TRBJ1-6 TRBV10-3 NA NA TGTGCCATCAGTGTTCTAGGGGTTAATTCACCCCTCCACTTT CAISVLGVNSPLHF
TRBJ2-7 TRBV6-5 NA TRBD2 TGTGCCAGTCGGACTAGCGGGGGCTCCTACGAGCAGTACTTC CASRTSGGSYEQYF
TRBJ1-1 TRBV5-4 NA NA TGTGCCAGCAGCCATGGACTTAGGATGAACACTGAAGCTTTCTTT CASSHGLRMNTEAFF
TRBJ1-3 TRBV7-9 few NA TGTGCCAGCAGCTTAGGCGGTAACTCTGGAAACACCATATATTTT CASSLGGNSGNTIYF
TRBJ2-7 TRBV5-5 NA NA TGTGCCAGCAGCTCCCGGGACTCGTACTCCTACGAGCAGTACTTC CASSSRDSYSYEQYF
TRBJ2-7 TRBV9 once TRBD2 TGTGCCAGCAGCGTAGGGGGGGGAAATAGCGGGAGTGTCTACGAGCAGTACTTC CASSVGGGNSGSVYEQYF
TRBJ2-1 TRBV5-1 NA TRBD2 TGCGCCAGCAGCTTCTCCACTAGCGAGCTCTCCAATGAGCAGTTCTTC CASSFSTSELSNEQFF
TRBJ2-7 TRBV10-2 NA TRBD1 TGCGCCAGCAGTGAGACAGGGGGCGGTTTGTACGAGCAGTACTTC CASSETGGGLYEQYF
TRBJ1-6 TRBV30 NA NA TGTGCCTGGTCCGGGGTCTCGGTGGGGTCGGGTTCACCCCTCCACTTT CAWSGVSVGSGSPLHF
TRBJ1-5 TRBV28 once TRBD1 TGTGCCAGCAGCAAGACAGGGGGCTTTGGTCAGCCCCAGCATTTT CASSKTGGFGQPQHF
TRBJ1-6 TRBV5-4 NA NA TGTGCCAGCAGCTTGGGGGCCATGAATTCACCCCTCCACTTT CASSLGAMNSPLHF
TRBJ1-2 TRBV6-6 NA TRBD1 TGTGCCAGCAGACCCACAGGGGGCCATGGCTACACCTTC CASRPTGGHGYTF
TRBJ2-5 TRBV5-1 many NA TGCGCCAGCAGCCGTTCCAGGACACCAACCCAAGAGACCCAGTACTTC CASSRSRTPTQETQYF
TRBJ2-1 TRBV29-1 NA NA TGCAGCGTTGGGGCGGGGCGGGAGCAGTTCTTC CSVGAGREQFF
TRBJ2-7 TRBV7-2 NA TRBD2 TGTGCCAGCAGCTCAGGACTAGCGGGAGGCTCCTACGAGCAGTACTTC CASSSGLAGGSYEQYF
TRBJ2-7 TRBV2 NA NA TGTGCCAGCGTGGGCGGGTCCTACGAGCAGTACTTC CASVGGSYEQYF
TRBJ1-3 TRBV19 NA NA TGTGCCAGTAGCCGCACCGGGGGAAACACCATATATTTT CASSRTGGNTIYF
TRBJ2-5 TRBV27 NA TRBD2 TGTGCCAGATCCGGGACTAGCGGATACAATGTAGAGACCCAGTACTTC CARSGTSGYNVETQYF
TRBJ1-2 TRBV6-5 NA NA TGTGCCAGCAGTGAAGGGGCGAAGGGCTATGGCTACACCTTC CASSEGAKGYGYTF
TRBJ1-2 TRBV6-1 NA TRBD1 TGTGCCAGCAGGGGGACAGGGGTAGGCTACACCTTC CASRGTGVGYTF
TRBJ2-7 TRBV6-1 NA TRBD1 TGTGCCAGCAGAAGGGACAGCTTCTCCTACGAGCAGTACTTC CASRRDSFSYEQYF
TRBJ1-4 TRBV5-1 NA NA TGCGCCAGCAGCTTGGGACAGGTCACTCATGAAAAACTGTTTTTT CASSLGQVTHEKLFF
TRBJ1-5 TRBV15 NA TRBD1 TGTGCCACCAGCAGGGACAGGGGTCAGCCCCAGCATTTT CATSRDRGQPQHF
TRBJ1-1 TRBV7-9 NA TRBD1 TGTGCCAGCAGCTTAGGGACAGGGGCTTTTTCGGCTTTCTTT CASSLGTGAFSAFF
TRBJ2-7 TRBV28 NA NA TGTGCCAGCAGTTTATCAGGGGCGCTGTCCTACGAGCAGTACTTC CASSLSGALSYEQYF